Listed below are T cell receptor beta chains from one sample, sequenced in a study of cytomegalovirus exposure and HLA in healthy donors. Sequencing was performed with immunoSEQ multiplex PCR; in TCRdb, only in-frame clones are kept and a portion is missing. The sample comprises over 200,000 clones, roughly 90% of which are singletons, and under 0.4% rests with the top ten. The sequencing input was PBMCs. The receptors originated from a woman aged 18-30 years in good health and CMV-seronegative. Each CDR3 is given without its conserved first and last residue. The order of the fields is V gene, clone size, J gene, CDR3 protein. Clone size, where shown, is once, few, many, or a class for clones that have expanded.

TRBV5-4	.	TRBJ1-4	ASSNADGTGFEKLF
TRBV7-2	.	TRBJ2-2	ASSLGGQGNTGELF
TRBV5-1	.	TRBJ2-2	ASSLESSSGTGELF
TRBV5-1	.	TRBJ1-2	ASSPGSGGYYGYT
TRBV5-1	.	TRBJ1-2	ASSPGDRALYGYT
TRBV2	.	TRBJ1-5	ASNQGGDQPQH
TRBV2	.	TRBJ2-1	ASSVGEGTYNEQF
TRBV9	.	TRBJ1-4	ASSATGTGHEKLF
TRBV19	.	TRBJ2-7	ASSSGTGSYEQY
TRBV5-1	.	TRBJ2-4	ASSLEGSGGASVIQY
TRBV10-3	few	TRBJ1-5	ATGTGTSQPQH
TRBV28	once	TRBJ2-7	ASSNLWLGQPSGYEQY
TRBV7-7	.	TRBJ2-3	ASSDPGATDTQY
TRBV5-4	.	TRBJ2-1	ASSLGRGGRENNEQF
TRBV1	.	TRBJ2-1	TSRTSGGFNEQF
TRBV5-5	.	TRBJ2-7	ASSLVVSGDYEQY
TRBV4-1	once	TRBJ1-4	ASSHEMAGLNEKLF
TRBV5-1	.	TRBJ1-1	ASIRTGGGMNTEAF
TRBV5-6	.	TRBJ1-3	ASIAWAGPGNTIY
TRBV27	.	TRBJ2-2	ATAGLAGFTGELF
TRBV2	.	TRBJ1-2	ASSEDITGYGYT
TRBV9	.	TRBJ2-1	ASSVGLGAAGGKNEQF
TRBV29-1	.	TRBJ2-5	SVVQGKETQY
TRBV5-1	once	TRBJ2-1	ASRLAGGNEQF
TRBV9	.	TRBJ2-7	ASSPRGQPNYEQY
TRBV5-4	.	TRBJ1-6	ASSLEVGSPLH
TRBV29-1	.	TRBJ2-7	SVGGTDSYEQY
TRBV28	.	TRBJ2-2	ASSLTGSVLAGELF
TRBV28	.	TRBJ1-1	ASSLSDRREAF
TRBV5-1	.	TRBJ2-3	ASSLSSQTSTDTQY
TRBV5-1	once	TRBJ1-2	ASRPDTTGRIYGYT
TRBV29-1	.	TRBJ2-5	SVAKLAGGSETQY
TRBV5-1	.	TRBJ1-5	ASSLAGTGNQPQH
TRBV27	.	TRBJ1-1	ASSPGTGMVNTEAF
TRBV4-1	.	TRBJ1-2	ASSQSGTGDDGYT
TRBV28	.	TRBJ2-5	ASSLFRRGETQY